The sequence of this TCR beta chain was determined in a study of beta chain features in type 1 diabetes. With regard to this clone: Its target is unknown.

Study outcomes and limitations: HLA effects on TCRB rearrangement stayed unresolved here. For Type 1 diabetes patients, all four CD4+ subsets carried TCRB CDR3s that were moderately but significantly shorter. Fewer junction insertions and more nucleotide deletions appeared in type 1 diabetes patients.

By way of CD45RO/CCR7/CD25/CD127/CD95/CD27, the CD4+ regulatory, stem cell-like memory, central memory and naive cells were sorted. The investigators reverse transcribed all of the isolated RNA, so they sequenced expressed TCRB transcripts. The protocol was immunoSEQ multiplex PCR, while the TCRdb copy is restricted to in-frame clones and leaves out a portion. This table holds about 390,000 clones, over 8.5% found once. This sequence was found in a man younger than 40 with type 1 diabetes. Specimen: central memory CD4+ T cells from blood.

The CDR3 protein is CASSLYRERNEKLFF. Written as DNA, the CDR3 is TGTGCCAGCAGCCTTTACAGGGAAAGAAATGAAAAACTGTTTTTT. The V and J genes are TRBV5-6 and TRBJ1-4; D might be TRBD1 (6 bases). Germline V CDR1 and CDR2: SGHDT, YYEEEE. There are 15 residues in the CDR3. The V and J ends lost 4 bases and 5 bases respectively, with 15 bases between them.